This T cell receptor (beta chain) was identified during a study of blood T cell repertoires in COVID-19. Trimming pared 8 bases from V and 0 bases from J, leaving 21 bases between. CDR3 length: 17 residues. CDR1 and CDR2 (germline): LNHDA, SQIVND (reference sequence). Followed over time, Seattle patients had been enrolled while infection was active. In the source study's methods: Reference gene primer amplification gave estimated nucleated cell counts. The assay was immunoSEQ multiplex PCR, and TCRdb's table has in-frame clones only and misses some. V and J calls and clone size are as listed in that table; D and trimming were resolved from the DNA. Found here are 180,000 or so clones, roughly 80% of them singletons; the top ten hold 9.5% to 11%.

The sequencing input was peripheral blood. This clonotype was sampled from a woman aged 40-49 years with COVID-19, enrolled during active disease. V usage is TRBV19 and J usage is TRBJ2-3, with no clear D. CDR3 coding DNA: TGTGCCAGTTCTCCAAGATTCCGACTTACTAGCACAGATACGCAGTATTTT. This gives the protein CASSPRFRLTSTDTQYF.